This T cell receptor (beta chain) was identified during a study of radiotherapy plus CTLA-4 blockade in lung cancer. The CDR3 length is 17 residues. Looked up from germline, CDR1 is KGHSH and CDR2 is LQKENI. V shed 6 bases and J 2 bases; nucleotides not matched to a gene: 13. Generated by immunoSEQ multiplex PCR, the TCRdb table keeps only in-frame clones and is missing some. The profile shows about 100,000 clones, about four fifths of them singletons. The sample here was peripheral blood, taken from a patient treated with radiotherapy plus ipilimumab. The chain links TRBV18 to TRBJ2-3, with 8 nucleotides matching TRBD1. The sequence was obtained from a human donor with non-small cell lung cancer who had stable disease on radiotherapy plus ipilimumab. CDR3 sequence reads: CASSGRWTGKNTDTQYF. The CDR3 coding sequence is TGTGCCAGCTCCGGACGATGGACAGGGAAGAACACAGATACGCAGTATTTT. The full variable domain, with the rest looked up from reference TRBV18 and TRBJ2-3, is NAGVMQNPRHLVRRRGQEARLRCSPMKGHSHVYWYRQLPEEGLKFMVYLQKENIIDESGMPKERFSAEFPKEGPSILRIQQVVRGDSAAYFCASSGRWTGKNTDTQYFGPGTRLTVL.